Below, 9 T cell receptor beta chains from the same sample are listed, as sequenced in a study of blood T cell repertoires in COVID-19. Only in-frame clones appear in the TCRdb table, and some are missing; sequencing was by immunoSEQ multiplex PCR. The table records about 210,000 clones, around 90% of them present only once. The specimen was peripheral blood. These receptors were taken from a man aged 55-75 years with acute or convalescent COVID-19.

The rearrangement uses TRBV6-4 and TRBJ1-5; 7 bases agree with TRBD1. V trimming: 10 bases; J trimming: 2 bases; junction bases outside the gene matches: 5. Germline lookup yields CDR1 MRHNA and CDR2 SNTAGT. The CDR3 sequence is 13 residues long. The CDR3 reads CATITGGNQPQHF. The CDR3, as DNA: TGTGCCACCATAACAGGGGGCAATCAGCCCCAGCATTTT.

The V and J genes are TRBV19 and TRBJ1-2; TRBD1 matches 10 bases. In germline, CDR1 is LNHDA, CDR2 SQIVND (reference sequence). After removal of 6 bases from V and 0 bases from J, the junction contained 10 bases not matched to a gene. The CDR3 has 17 amino acids. The chain's CDR3 is CASSDPGQGSTNYGYTF. CDR3 bases: TGTGCCAGTAGCGACCCGGGACAGGGGTCGACTAACTATGGCTACACCTTC.

The V call is TRBV5-5, the J call TRBJ2-2; D is possibly TRBD1 (7 bases). This CDR3 has 16 amino acids. V was shortened by 4 bases and J by 4 bases, with 17 bases between the two germline ends. Germline V lookup: CDR1 SGHKS, CDR2 YYEKEE (reference sequence). The CDR3 sequence: CASSPQQGGFTGELFF. The CDR3 nucleotides read TGTGCCAGCAGCCCTCAGCAGGGGGGCTTCACCGGGGAGCTGTTTTTT.

The V and J genes are TRBV9 and TRBJ2-3; 9 nucleotides match TRBD2. The CDR3 extends over 18 amino acids. Germline V CDR1 and CDR2: SGDLS, YYNGEE. V shed 2 bases, J shed 2 bases, and the junction held 12 bases outside the gene matches. CDR3 bases: TGTGCCAGCAGCGTGGGGCCGGGACTAGCTTCCTACACAGATACGCAGTATTTT. It codes for CASSVGPGLASYTDTQYF.

This clone appeared once. The rearrangement uses TRBV11-2 and TRBJ2-7, with 7 bases lining up with TRBD1. Trimming took 5 bases from V and 0 from J; bases not matched to a gene: 10. The germline V gene has CDR1 SGHAT and CDR2 FQNNGV. The CDR3 spans 16 residues. CDR3 amino acids: CASSKIQGPSSYEQYF. The CDR3 coding sequence is TGTGCCAGCAGCAAAATACAGGGGCCTAGCTCCTACGAGCAGTACTTC.

The chain combines TRBV14 with TRBJ1-6, with D perhaps matching TRBD1 (6 bases). There are 14 residues in the CDR3. V lost 2 bases and J 7 bases, leaving 9 bases between the germline ends. Germline CDR1 SGHDN, CDR2 FVKESK. The CDR3 region is CASSQRQVNSPLHF. Here the CDR3 DNA reads TGTGCCAGCAGCCAAAGACAGGTCAATTCACCCCTCCACTTT.

The V gene is TRBV24-1, the J gene TRBJ2-2, with a possible D match to TRBD1 (6 bases). The CDR3 totals 15 residues. CDR1 KGHDR and CDR2 SFDVKD come from the germline V gene. Trimming stripped 5 bases from V and 6 bases from J, with 15 bases between. The CDR3 sequence is CATSVRQAGAGELFF. The CDR3 nucleotides are TGTGCCACCAGTGTAAGACAGGCAGGCGCCGGGGAGCTGTTTTTT.

Here the CDR3 reads CSVEGLDRAYNEQFF. DNA for the CDR3: TGCAGCGTTGAAGGACTGGACAGGGCCTACAATGAGCAGTTCTTC. The gene calls are TRBV29-1 and TRBJ2-1; 8 bases map to TRBD1. The J segment lost 2 bases and the V segment lost 1 base, leaving 4 bases of the junction unmatched. The CDR3 totals 15 residues. Germline CDR1 is SQVTM and CDR2 is ANQGSEA.

The genes are TRBV7-9 and TRBJ1-2; no reliable D call. V was cut by 1 base and J by 5 bases, with 5 bases left in between. Germline CDR1 and CDR2: SEHNR and FQNEAQ (reference sequence). The CDR3 loop spans 12 amino acids. CDR3 sequence reads: CASSLDLYGYTF. The CDR3 region has the DNA TGTGCCAGCAGCTTAGATCTTTATGGCTACACCTTC. Variable domain in full (rest from reference TRBV7-9 and TRBJ1-2): DTGVSQNPRHKITKRGQNVTFRCDPISEHNRLYWYRQTLGQGPEFLTYFQNEAQLEKSRLLSDRFSAERPKGSFSTLEIQRTEQGDSAMYLCASSLDLYGYTFGSGTRLTVV.